Given below is one T cell receptor (beta chain) in context. What it recognizes is unknown. These data originate in a study of somatic mutations in cytotoxic T cells in rheumatoid arthritis. Broader study findings: An increase in CD8+ clonality with age was seen in rheumatoid arthritis patients but not in healthy controls.

The protocol was immunoSEQ multiplex PCR, while the TCRdb copy is restricted to in-frame clones and leaves out a portion. The top ten hold roughly 5.3% of the sample, which has fewer than 20,000 clones, roughly 70% seen once. Magnetic beads with positive selection isolated CD4+ and CD8+ fractions, whose purity was verified by flow cytometry. Germline-derived CDR1 and CDR2 are SGHAT and FQNNGV. CDR3 length equals 14 residues. The ends lost 5 bases at V and 1 base at J; junction bases unmatched: 4. The V call is TRBV11-2, the J call TRBJ2-5; the match to TRBD1 covers 7 bases. The TCR originated in a man aged 60 to 75 in good health. Sequenced sample: CD8+ T cells sorted from blood. The CDR3 region is CASSLGQLQETQYF. CDR3 DNA sequence: TGTGCCAGCAGCCTGGGACAGCTCCAAGAGACCCAGTACTTC.